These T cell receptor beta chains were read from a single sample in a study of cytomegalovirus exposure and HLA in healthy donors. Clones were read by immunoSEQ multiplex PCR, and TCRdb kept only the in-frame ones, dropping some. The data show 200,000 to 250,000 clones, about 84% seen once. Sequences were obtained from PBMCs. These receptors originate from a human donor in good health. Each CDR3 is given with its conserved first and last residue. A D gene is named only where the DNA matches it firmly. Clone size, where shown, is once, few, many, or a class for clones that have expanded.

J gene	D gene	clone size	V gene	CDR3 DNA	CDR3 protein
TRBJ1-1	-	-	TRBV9	TGTGCCAGCAGCGTAGAGGGTGGACAGTGGGGCACGGGACCTATGAACACTGAAGCTTTCTTT	CASSVEGGQWGTGPMNTEAFF
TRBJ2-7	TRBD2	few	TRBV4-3	TGCGCCAGCAGCCAAGAACGGCTAGCGGGAGGGCCCTACGAGCAGTACTTC	CASSQERLAGGPYEQYF
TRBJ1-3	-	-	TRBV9	TGTGCCAGCAGCTCGGGGAAGGGAATGACCTCTGGAAACACCATATATTTT	CASSSGKGMTSGNTIYF
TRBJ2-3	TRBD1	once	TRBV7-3	TGTGCCAGCAGCCAAAAAGGACAGGGGGCCTTGGGCACAGATACGCAGTATTTT	CASSQKGQGALGTDTQYF
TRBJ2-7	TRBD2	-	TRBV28	TGTGCCAGCAGCTCGGGACTAGCGGGCTACGAGCAGTACTTC	CASSSGLAGYEQYF
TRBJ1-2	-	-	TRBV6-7	TGTGCCAGCCACCGGCGGGGGGTCGCTAACTATGGCTACACCTTC	CASHRRGVANYGYTF
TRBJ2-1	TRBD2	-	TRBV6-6	TGTGCCACCCATGCGGGAGGATTGAACAATGAGCAGTTCTTC	CATHAGGLNNEQFF
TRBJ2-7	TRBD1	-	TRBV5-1	TGCGCCAGCAGCGCAGCCGGGACAGGGGTAGTTTCCTACGAGCAGTACTTC	CASSAAGTGVVSYEQYF
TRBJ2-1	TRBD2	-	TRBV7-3	TGTGCCAGCAGCTTTCAAGGGACTAGCGGGAGCAATGAGCAGTTCTTC	CASSFQGTSGSNEQFF
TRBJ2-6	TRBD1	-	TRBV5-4	TGTGCCAGCAGCACCACAGGGGCTGGGGCCAACGTCCTGACTTTC	CASSTTGAGANVLTF
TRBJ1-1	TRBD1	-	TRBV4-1	TGCGCCAGCAGCCCGTTAACGAGACAGGGGGGCCTCATGAACACTGAAGCTTTCTTT	CASSPLTRQGGLMNTEAFF
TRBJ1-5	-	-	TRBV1	TGCACCAGCAGCCGGGCATCGGGGACAGGGGGACAGCCCCAGCATTTT	CTSSRASGTGGQPQHF
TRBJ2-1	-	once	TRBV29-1	TGCAGCGTTGAGGGCGGGACTTCCCCATTCGGTGAGCAGTTCTTC	CSVEGGTSPFGEQFF
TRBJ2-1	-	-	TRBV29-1	TGCAGCGTGAAGGGACTGGATGAGTACTCCTACAATGAGCAGTTCTTC	CSVKGLDEYSYNEQFF
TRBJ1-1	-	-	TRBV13	TGTGCCAGCAGCTTAGATGGGCAGTTGGGTACTGAAGCTTTCTTT	CASSLDGQLGTEAFF
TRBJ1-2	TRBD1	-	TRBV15	TGTGCCACCAGCAGTAGACAGGGCCCGGGCTATGGCTACACCTTC	CATSSRQGPGYGYTF
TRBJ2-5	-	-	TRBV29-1	TGCAGCGTTGCCGACGGGGTAGAGACCCAGTACTTC	CSVADGVETQYF
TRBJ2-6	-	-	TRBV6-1	TGTGCCAGCGCGCCAGGCTCTGGGGCCAACGTCCTGACTTTC	CASAPGSGANVLTF
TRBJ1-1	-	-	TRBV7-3	TGTGCCAGCAGCTCCCACGGGGGGGGCGCGAGGGTCACTGAAGCTTTCTTT	CASSSHGGGARVTEAFF
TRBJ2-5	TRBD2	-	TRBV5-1	TGCGCCAGCAGCTTTCAGACTAGCGGGGCGGGGGAGCAGTACTTC	CASSFQTSGAGEQYF
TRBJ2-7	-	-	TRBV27	TGTGCCAGCAGTTGGCGTCGGGCCTACGAGCAGTACTTC	CASSWRRAYEQYF
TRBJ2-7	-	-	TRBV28	TGTGCCAGCAGTTTATTTGCCCATGGGCAGGGCCATACCCCCTACGAGCAGTACTTC	CASSLFAHGQGHTPYEQYF
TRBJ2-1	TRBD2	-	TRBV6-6	TGTGCCAGCAGTTGGTCCGGGACTAGCCGTTACAATGAGCAGTTCTTC	CASSWSGTSRYNEQFF
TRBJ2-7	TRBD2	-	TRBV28	TGTGCCAGCAGCATGGGTGGGGCGGGAGTGTACGAGCAGTACTTC	CASSMGGAGVYEQYF
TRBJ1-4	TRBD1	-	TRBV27	TGTGCCAGCAGTTCAAAGCAGGGGGCGCGTGAAAAACTGTTTTTT	CASSSKQGAREKLFF
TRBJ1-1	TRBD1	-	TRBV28	TGTGCCAGCGGACAGGTGAACACTGAAGCTTTCTTT	CASGQVNTEAFF
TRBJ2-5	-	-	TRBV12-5	TGTGCTAGTGGTTTGGGGCGAGGCGAGACCCAGTACTTC	CASGLGRGETQYF
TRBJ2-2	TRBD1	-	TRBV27	TGTGCCAGCAGTTCGGACAGGGGTGGAGTCACCGGGGAGCTGTTTTTT	CASSSDRGGVTGELFF
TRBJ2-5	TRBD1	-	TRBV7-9	TGTGCCAGCAGCTGGACAGGGATGGAGGAGACCCAGTACTTC	CASSWTGMEETQYF
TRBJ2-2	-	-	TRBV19	TGTGCCAGTACCAGGTCGGGGACCGGGGAGCTGTTTTTT	CASTRSGTGELFF
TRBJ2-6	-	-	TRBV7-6	TGTGCCAGCAGCCCTACCGCTGGGGCCAACGTCCTGACTTTC	CASSPTAGANVLTF
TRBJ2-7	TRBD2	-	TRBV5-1	TGCGCCAGCAGCTTGGGTCCGGGACTAGCGGGAGTCTACGAGCAGTACTTC	CASSLGPGLAGVYEQYF
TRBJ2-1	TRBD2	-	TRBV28	TGTGCCAGCAGTTTGGTAGCGGGAGTGTCCTACAATGAGCAGTTCTTC	CASSLVAGVSYNEQFF
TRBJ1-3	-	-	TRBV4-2	TGTGCCAGCAGCCCCACAGCCTCTGGAAACACCATATATTTT	CASSPTASGNTIYF
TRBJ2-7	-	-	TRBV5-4	TGTGCCAGCAGCTTTAGCGGTTCTCCCTACGAGCAGTACTTC	CASSFSGSPYEQYF
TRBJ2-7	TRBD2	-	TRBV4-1	TGCGCCAGCAGACCTAGCGGGAGTTACGAGCAGTACTTC	CASRPSGSYEQYF
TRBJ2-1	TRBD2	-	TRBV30	TGTGCCTGGCGAGGACTAGCGGTTTACAATGAGCAGTTCTTC	CAWRGLAVYNEQFF
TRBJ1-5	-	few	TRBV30	TGTGCCTGGAGGGGGCGGCAGCCCCAGCATTTT	CAWRGRQPQHF
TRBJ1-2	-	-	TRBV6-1	TGTGCCAGCAGTGAATCCGACTATGGCTACACCTTC	CASSESDYGYTF
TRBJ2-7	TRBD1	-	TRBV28	TGTGCCAGCAGTAACAACCCCGGGACAGGGGGTTATGAGCAGTACTTC	CASSNNPGTGGYEQYF
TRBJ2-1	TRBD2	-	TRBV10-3	TGTGCCATCAGTGGACCAGGACTAGCTAGTGAGCAGTTCTTC	CAISGPGLASEQFF